This entry describes one TCR beta chain. Methods used by the authors: From reference gene primer amplification, estimates of nucleated cell counts were derived. Data came from immunoSEQ multiplex PCR; TCRdb stores just in-frame clones and leaves some out. The V and J calls and clone size are taken from that table; D and trimming were inferred from the DNA. The table shows about 150,000 clones, with around 90% occurring only once. This entry belongs to a study of blood T cell repertoires in COVID-19. Study-level information: In each case, the material was cDNA or gDNA derived from T cells, B-cell-depleted T cells, or PBMCs.

The ends were cut back, 3 bases at V and 5 bases at J, with 11 bases in the middle. The germline CDR1 and CDR2 sequences are SNHLY and FYNNEI. This CDR3 contains 14 residues. This TCR was sampled from a woman aged 55-70 years with active or convalescent COVID-19. This chain uses TRBV2 with TRBJ2-4, with TRBD1 as a possible D gene (6 bases). What was sequenced was peripheral blood. The DNA for the CDR3 is TGTGCCAGCAGTGAGGCCAGGGGTCAAAACATTCAGTACTTC. It yields the protein CASSEARGQNIQYF.